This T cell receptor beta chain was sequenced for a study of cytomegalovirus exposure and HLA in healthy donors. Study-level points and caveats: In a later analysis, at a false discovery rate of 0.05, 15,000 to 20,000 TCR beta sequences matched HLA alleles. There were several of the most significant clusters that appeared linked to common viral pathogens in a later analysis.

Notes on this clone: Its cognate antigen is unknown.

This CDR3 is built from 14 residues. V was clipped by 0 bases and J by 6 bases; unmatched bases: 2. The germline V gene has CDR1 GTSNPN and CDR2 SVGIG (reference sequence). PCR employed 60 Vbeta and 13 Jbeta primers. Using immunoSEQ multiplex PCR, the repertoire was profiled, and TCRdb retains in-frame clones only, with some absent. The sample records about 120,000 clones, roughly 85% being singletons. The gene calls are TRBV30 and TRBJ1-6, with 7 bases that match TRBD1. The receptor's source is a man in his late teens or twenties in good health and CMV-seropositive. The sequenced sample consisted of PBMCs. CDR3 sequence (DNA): TGTGCCTGGAGTGTGGACAGGCTTAATTCACCCCTCCACTTT. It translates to CAWSVDRLNSPLHF. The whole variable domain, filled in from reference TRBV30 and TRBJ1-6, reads SQTIHQWPATLVQPVGSPLSLECTVEGTSNPNLYWYRQAAGRGLQLLFYSVGIGQISSEVPQNLSASRPQDRQFILSSKKLLLSDSGFYLCAWSVDRLNSPLHFGNGTRLTVT.